These 25 T cell receptor beta chains were all obtained from the same sample, sequenced in a study of identical twins. TCRdb fed the 5' RACE reads into MiXCR, producing one record per CDR3 protein. This table holds 200,000 to 250,000 distinct CDR3 sequences, roughly 13% found once. Sequencing was done on a sample of memory (CD45RO+) T cells sorted from blood. The receptor set was obtained from a woman younger than 35 in good health.

This sequence joins TRBV5-1 and TRBJ1-5, with no clear D. The V end lost 4 bases, the J end lost 5 bases, and 10 bases lay between the germline ends. This CDR3 is built from 13 residues. Looked up from germline, CDR1 is SGHRS and CDR2 is YFSETQ. In DNA, the CDR3 is TGCGCCAGCAGCATCGAAGGGCATCAGCCCCAGCATTTT. Encoded protein: CASSIEGHQPQHF.

In this sample, this clonotype turned up a few times. The chain links TRBV2 to TRBJ2-3; TRBD2 matches 7 bases. V shed 2 bases, J shed 2 bases, and the junction held 7 bases outside the gene matches. Germline V gene lookup returns CDR1 SNHLY and CDR2 FYNNEI. This CDR3 comprises 16 residues. The CDR3 loop is CASSETWLAVTDTQYF. CDR3 nucleotide sequence: TGTGCCAGCAGTGAAACCTGGCTAGCGGTCACAGATACGCAGTATTTT.

This chain links TRBV2 with TRBJ2-5; D gene ambiguous. In germline, CDR1 is SNHLY, CDR2 FYNNEI. CDR3 length: 14 residues. The germline V and J ends were trimmed by 3 bases and 1 base, with 9 bases remaining between them. The CDR3 sequence is CASSDPRSQETQYF. In DNA form, the CDR3 reads TGTGCCAGCAGTGATCCCCGAAGCCAAGAGACCCAGTACTTC.

This clonotype was picked up a small number of times. A junction boundary mismatches the germline segment, possibly from a read error. CDR3 DNA: TGCGCCAGCAGTCAAGATATCCAGGGGCTCCGCGGCTATGGCTACACCTTC. Residues: CASSQDIQGLRGYGYTF. The rearrangement links TRBV4-1 to TRBJ1-2; tentative D call: TRBD1 (6 bases). In germline, CDR1 is MGHRA, CDR2 YSYEKL. This CDR3 comprises 17 residues.

This clonotype was observed many times. The V gene is TRBV4-3, the J gene TRBJ2-7; 9 nucleotides align to TRBD1. The V gene's germline CDR1 is LGHNA and CDR2 YSLEER. Unmatched junction bases numbered 4, after V lost 5 bases and J lost 5 bases. This CDR3 spans 13 amino acids. In DNA, the CDR3 is TGCGCCAGCAGCTCGAGGACAGGGGACGAGCAGTACTTC. Its translation: CASSSRTGDEQYF.

This clonotype appeared a few times. CDR3 nucleotides: TGTGCCAGCAGTTATTCCAGGCGGGTTGGGGGAAGCAATGAGCAGTTCTTC. This translates into CASSYSRRVGGSNEQFF. The chain joins TRBV6-5 to TRBJ2-1; perhaps D is TRBD1 or TRBD2 (5 bases each). Trimming removed 3 bases from V and 6 bases from J, with 21 bases in between. From germline, CDR1 is MNHEY and CDR2 SVGAGI. This CDR3 spans 17 amino acids.

This clonotype is judged medium-sized (0.01 to 0.1%). The chain has TRBV12-3 or TRBV12-4 and TRBJ1-6; D remains ambiguous. V lost 1 base to trimming and J lost 5 bases, with 6 bases between them. This CDR3 region has 14 residues. The CDR3 DNA is TGTGCCAGCAGTTTAGTCCGGGATAATTCACCCCTCCACTTT. This encodes CASSLVRDNSPLHF.

There are a few counts of this clonotype. The V gene is TRBV2, the J gene TRBJ2-1; D is ambiguous. There are 11 residues in the CDR3. The ends were cut back, 7 bases at V and 7 bases at J, with 8 bases in the middle. In germline, CDR1 is SNHLY, CDR2 FYNNEI. Written as DNA, the CDR3 is TGTGCCAGCACGCCGGAAAATGAGCAGTTCTTC. Translated, it gives CASTPENEQFF.

This clonotype has just a few counts. J is TRBJ2-3 and V is TRBV20-1; perhaps D is TRBD1 or TRBD2 (5 bases each). The CDR3 sequence is 18 residues long. Trimming took 0 bases from V and 1 from J, leaving 20 bases between them. Germline CDR1 reads DFQATT; CDR2 reads SNEGSKA (reference sequence). CDR3 in amino acids: CSARDATGTTGRTDTQYF. The CDR3 nucleotides read TGCAGTGCTAGAGACGCGACCGGGACCACCGGACGCACAGATACGCAGTATTTT.

This clonotype turned up a few times. V and J are TRBV5-1 and TRBJ1-1, with D maybe TRBD1 (6 bases). CDR3 length: 13 amino acids. CDR1 is SGHRS, CDR2 YFSETQ, per germline. Trimming pared 7 bases from V and 2 bases from J, leaving 12 bases between. The CDR3 nucleotides read TGCGCCAGCGGGGGCGGGGGAAACACTGAAGCTTTCTTT. It encodes CASGGGGNTEAFF.

The V and J genes are TRBV5-1 and TRBJ2-1, with D possibly TRBD2 on 5 matching bases. Trimming cost V 0 bases and J 4 bases, with 11 bases left between them. There are 15 residues in the CDR3. Germline lookup yields CDR1 SGHRS and CDR2 YFSETQ. This chain's CDR3 is CASSLGGSAYNEQFF. For the CDR3, the DNA is TGCGCCAGCAGCTTGGGAGGGTCAGCATACAATGAGCAGTTCTTC.

This rearrangement joins TRBV7-2 to TRBJ2-3; possible D gene TRBD2, 5 bases. The V end was cut by 5 bases, the J end by 4 bases, with 10 bases between. The CDR3 has 13 residues. Per germline, CDR1 SGHTA and CDR2 FQGNSA. The CDR3 is CASSDTRADTQYF. In DNA, the CDR3 is TGTGCCAGCAGCGACACTAGGGCAGATACGCAGTATTTT.

The sample holds many counts of this clonotype. The gene calls are TRBV6-5 and TRBJ2-3; no clear D gene. Germline CDR1 reads MNHEY; CDR2 reads SVGAGI. The length of the CDR3 is 12 residues. Trimming took 5 bases from V and 2 from J, leaving 5 bases between them. Here the CDR3 DNA reads TGTGCCAGCAGTGGGGACACAGATACGCAGTATTTT. Protein product: CASSGDTDTQYF.

The chain's CDR3 is CASSYATGGESPLHF. As DNA, the CDR3 is TGTGCCAGCAGTTACGCGACAGGGGGAGAGTCACCCCTCCACTTT. This sequence joins TRBV6-2 or TRBV6-3 and TRBJ1-6, with TRBD1 identical over 9 bases. CDR1 is MNHEY and CDR2 is SVGEGT in the germline V gene. CDR3 size: 15 residues. V dropped 2 bases and J dropped 10; count of bases not matched to a gene: 6.

This clonotype was counted at least ten times. This rearrangement joins TRBV20-1 to TRBJ2-7; D is possibly TRBD1 (5 bases). This CDR3 comprises 15 residues. Germline V gene sequence: CDR1 DFQATT, CDR2 SNEGSKA (reference sequence). V was cut by 0 bases and J by 1 base, with 13 bases left in between. CDR3: CSARDLAGWSYEQYF. Written as DNA, the CDR3 is TGCAGTGCTAGAGATTTGGCAGGGTGGTCCTACGAGCAGTACTTC.

This clonotype showed up just a few times. This rearrangement joins TRBV7-3 to TRBJ2-2; D unresolved. V lost 3 bases and J lost 2, with 7 bases in between. This CDR3 region has 14 residues. CDR1 SGHTA and CDR2 FQGTGA come from the germline V gene. The CDR3 reads CASSFHGNTGELFF. CDR3 DNA: TGTGCCAGCAGCTTTCACGGTAACACCGGGGAGCTGTTTTTT.

The J gene is TRBJ2-7, the V gene TRBV10-1, with D tentatively TRBD2 (5 bases). V dropped 2 bases and J dropped 4 bases, with 6 bases sitting between them. The CDR3 has 12 residues. Germline V gene lookup returns CDR1 WNHNN and CDR2 SYGVQD (reference sequence). The CDR3 protein is CASSEPGYEQYF. The CDR3 nucleotides are TGCGCCAGCAGTGAGCCGGGGTACGAGCAGTACTTC.

The chain links TRBV29-1 to TRBJ2-5; no reliable D call. Germline V gene data show CDR1 as SQVTM and CDR2 as ANQGSEA. The V end lost 2 bases, the J end lost 2 bases, and 9 bases lay between the germline ends. This CDR3 region has 13 residues. CDR3: CSVEKGNQETQYF. DNA of the CDR3: TGCAGCGTTGAAAAAGGGAATCAAGAGACCCAGTACTTC.

This clonotype appeared many times. The CDR3 DNA reads TGCAGTGCTACCAGGGAGGGAACTAATGAAAAACTGTTTTTT. It is translated as CSATREGTNEKLFF. This chain connects TRBV20-1 to TRBJ1-4; weak D call: TRBD1 (5 bases). Germline CDR1 and CDR2: DFQATT and SNEGSKA (reference sequence). The CDR3 loop spans 14 amino acids. Trimming shortened V by 4 bases and J by 1 base, and 10 bases separated the two germline ends.

This clonotype was found a few times. The chain joins TRBV15 to TRBJ2-1; possible D gene TRBD2, 6 bases. This CDR3 spans 14 amino acids. V dropped 2 bases and J dropped 8 bases, with 13 bases sitting between them. From germline, CDR1 is LNHNV and CDR2 YYDKDF (reference sequence). DNA for the CDR3: TGTGCCACCAGCAGACCGAACGGGGGTTATGAGCAGTTCTTC. Amino acid sequence: CATSRPNGGYEQFF.

At least ten counts were recorded for this clonotype. The chain employs TRBV20-1 and TRBJ2-5, with a tentative D call TRBD2 (5 bases). V gave up 6 bases and J gave up 9 bases, with 17 bases separating them. Germline V gene lookup returns CDR1 DFQATT and CDR2 SNEGSKA (reference sequence). The CDR3 covers 12 residues. The chain's CDR3 is CSASLRGVAQYF. The DNA for the CDR3 is TGCAGTGCCTCGCTACGGGGAGTGGCCCAGTACTTC.

V gene TRBV6-2 or TRBV6-3 combines with J gene TRBJ1-5; 7 nucleotides align to TRBD1. The CDR3 contains 14 residues. In germline, CDR1 is MNHEY, CDR2 SVGEGT. Losses at the gene ends were 7 bases for V and 4 bases for J; bases not matched to a gene: 7. CDR3 coding DNA: TGTGCCAGCAAGAGGGACAGCCAAAATCAGCCCCAGCATTTT. It codes for CASKRDSQNQPQHF.

V and J are TRBV7-9 and TRBJ1-1, with no clear D. Trimming left V 7 bases short and J 8 bases short, with 14 bases between. CDR1 SEHNR and CDR2 FQNEAQ come from the germline V gene (reference sequence). There are 12 residues in the CDR3. The DNA of the CDR3 is TGTGCCAGCACCCCCGTGGGGTACGAAGCTTTCTTT. Translating it yields CASTPVGYEAFF.

This clonotype was counted at least ten times. V and J are TRBV12-3 or TRBV12-4 and TRBJ2-1, with 10 bases identical to TRBD2. The V and J ends lost 6 bases and 1 base, in that order; junction bases with no gene match: 3. The CDR3 extends over 15 amino acids. For the CDR3, the DNA is TGTGCCAGCAGGCGGACTAGCGGTTCCTACAATGAGCAGTTCTTC. The encoded protein is CASRRTSGSYNEQFF.

This chain joins TRBV6-5 and TRBJ2-5; perhaps TRBD2 as D (5 bases). This CDR3 region has 15 residues. The V gene's germline CDR1 is MNHEY and CDR2 SVGAGI. Trimming stripped 2 bases from V and 2 bases from J, with 12 bases between. The CDR3 DNA reads as TGTGCCAGCAGTTACACCGGACTTCATCAAGAGACCCAGTACTTC. Encoded protein: CASSYTGLHQETQYF.